This T cell receptor (beta chain) was sequenced for a study of blood T cell repertoires in COVID-19. Study overall: The United States, Italy and Spain supplied acute and convalescent COVID-19 samples. T cells, B-cell-depleted T cells, or PBMCs supplied cDNA or gDNA.

Authors' data handling: Reference gene primer amplification gave estimated nucleated cell counts. Repertoires were generated with immunoSEQ multiplex PCR, while TCRdb's copy carries only in-frame clones and drops some. The DNA gave D and trimming, while V, J and clone size come from that table. The sample lists roughly 64,000 clones; roughly 76% were seen once. CDR3 length equals 16 residues. V lost 1 base to trimming and J lost 0 bases; unmatched junction nucleotides: 2. CDR1 LGHNA and CDR2 YNFKEQ come from the germline V gene. The source material was peripheral blood. The clonotype was recovered from a human donor in a cohort sampled during active COVID-19. V gene TRBV4-2 combines with J gene TRBJ2-3; 9 bases map to TRBD2. The DNA of the CDR3 is TGTGCCAGCAGCCAAGTGCTAGCGGGGAGCACAGATACGCAGTATTTT. Its protein is CASSQVLAGSTDTQYF.